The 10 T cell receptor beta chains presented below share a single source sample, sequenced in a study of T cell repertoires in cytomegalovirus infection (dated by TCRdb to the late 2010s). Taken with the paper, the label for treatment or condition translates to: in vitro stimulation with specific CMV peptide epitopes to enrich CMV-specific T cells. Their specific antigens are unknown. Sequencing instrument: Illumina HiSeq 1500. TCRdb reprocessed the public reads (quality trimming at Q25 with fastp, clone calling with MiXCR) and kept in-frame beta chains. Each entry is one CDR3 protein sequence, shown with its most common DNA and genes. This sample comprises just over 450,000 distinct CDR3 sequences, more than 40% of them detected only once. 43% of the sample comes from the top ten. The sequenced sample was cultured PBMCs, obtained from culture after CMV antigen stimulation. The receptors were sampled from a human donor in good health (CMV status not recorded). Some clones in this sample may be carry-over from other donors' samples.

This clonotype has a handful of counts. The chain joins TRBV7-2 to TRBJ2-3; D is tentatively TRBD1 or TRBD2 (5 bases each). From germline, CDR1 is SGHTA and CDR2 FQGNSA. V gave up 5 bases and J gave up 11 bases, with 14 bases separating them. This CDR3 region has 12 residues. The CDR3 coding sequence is TGTGCCAGCAGCACCTTCGAGGGGCAGCAGTATTTT. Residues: CASSTFEGQQYF.

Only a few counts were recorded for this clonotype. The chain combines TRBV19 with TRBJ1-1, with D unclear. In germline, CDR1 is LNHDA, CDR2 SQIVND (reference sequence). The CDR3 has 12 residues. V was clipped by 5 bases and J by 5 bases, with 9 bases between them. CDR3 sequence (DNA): TGTGCCAGTAGTTCGGGGTTTACTGAAGCTTTCTTT. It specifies CASSSGFTEAFF.

The CDR3 protein is CSVSNLAAGELFF. The CDR3, as DNA: TGCAGTGTCTCTAACCTAGCGGCCGGGGAGCTGTTTTTT. The chain uses TRBV20-1 and TRBJ2-2; TRBD2 matches 7 bases. V was clipped by 7 bases and J by 6 bases; unmatched bases: 8. Germline V gene lookup returns CDR1 DFQATT and CDR2 SNEGSKA (reference sequence). This CDR3 is built from 13 residues.

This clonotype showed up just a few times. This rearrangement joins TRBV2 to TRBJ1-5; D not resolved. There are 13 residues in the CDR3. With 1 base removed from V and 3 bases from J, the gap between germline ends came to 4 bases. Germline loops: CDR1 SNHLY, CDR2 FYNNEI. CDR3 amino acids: CASSEDHNQPQHF. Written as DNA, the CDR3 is TGTGCCAGCAGTGAAGACCACAATCAGCCCCAGCATTTT.

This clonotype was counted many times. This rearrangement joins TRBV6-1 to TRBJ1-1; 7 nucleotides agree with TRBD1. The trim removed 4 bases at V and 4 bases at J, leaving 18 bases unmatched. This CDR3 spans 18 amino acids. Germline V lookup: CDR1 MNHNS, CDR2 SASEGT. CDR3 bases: TGTGCCAGCAGTGCCTCCCAGACAGGGTGGGTATACGGCACTGAAGCTTTCTTT. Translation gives CASSASQTGWVYGTEAFF.

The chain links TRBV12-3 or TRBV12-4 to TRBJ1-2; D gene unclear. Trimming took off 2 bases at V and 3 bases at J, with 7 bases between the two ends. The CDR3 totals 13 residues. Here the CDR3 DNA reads TGTGCCAGCAGTTTAAGCGGGCACTATGGCTACACCTTC. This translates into CASSLSGHYGYTF.

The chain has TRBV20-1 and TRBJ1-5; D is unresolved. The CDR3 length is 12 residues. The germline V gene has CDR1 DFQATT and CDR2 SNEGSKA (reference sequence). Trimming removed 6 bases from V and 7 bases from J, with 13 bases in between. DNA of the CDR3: TGCAGTGCGGGCCGAGACTGGCAGCCCCAGCATTTT. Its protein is CSAGRDWQPQHF.

This chain's CDR3 is CASSFGGLGEQFF. CDR3 sequence (DNA): TGTGCCAGCAGTTTTGGGGGTCTGGGGGAGCAGTTCTTC. This chain uses TRBV12-3 or TRBV12-4 with TRBJ2-1, with D perhaps given as TRBD1 or TRBD2 (5 bases each). V was clipped by 3 bases and J by 10 bases, with 13 bases between them. The CDR3 length is 13 residues.

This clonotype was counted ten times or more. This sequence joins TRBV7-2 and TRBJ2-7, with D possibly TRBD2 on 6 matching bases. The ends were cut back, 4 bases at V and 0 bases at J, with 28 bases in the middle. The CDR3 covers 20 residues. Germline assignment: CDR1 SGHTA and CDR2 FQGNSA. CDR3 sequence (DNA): TGTGCCAGCAGCTGGGTAATGACGGGTATAGTTGGGGGGAGCTCCTACGAGCAGTACTTC. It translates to CASSWVMTGIVGGSSYEQYF.

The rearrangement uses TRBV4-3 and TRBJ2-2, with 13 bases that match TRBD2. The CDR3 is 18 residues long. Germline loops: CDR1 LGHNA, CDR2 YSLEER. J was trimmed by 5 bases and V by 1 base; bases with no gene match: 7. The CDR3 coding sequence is TGCGCCAGCAGCCAAGCGACTAGCGGGAGGCCCGGGACCGGGGAGCTGTTTTTT. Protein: CASSQATSGRPGTGELFF.